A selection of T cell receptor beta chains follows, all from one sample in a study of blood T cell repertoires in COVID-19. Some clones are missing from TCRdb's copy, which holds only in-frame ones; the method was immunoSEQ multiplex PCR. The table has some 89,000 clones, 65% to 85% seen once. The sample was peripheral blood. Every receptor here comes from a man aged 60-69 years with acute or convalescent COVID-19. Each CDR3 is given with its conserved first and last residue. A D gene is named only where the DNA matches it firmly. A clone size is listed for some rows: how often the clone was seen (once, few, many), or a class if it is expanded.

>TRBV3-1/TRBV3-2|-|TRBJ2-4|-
TGTGCCAGCAGCCCACAGGTAGCCAAAAACATTCAGTACTTC
CASSPQVAKNIQYF
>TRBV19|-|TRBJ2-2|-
TGTGCCAGTAGCGCGGACAGAGCTTTCACCGGGGAGCTGTTTTTT
CASSADRAFTGELFF
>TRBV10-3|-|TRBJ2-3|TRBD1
TGTGCCATCAGTGAGTCCCCGGGACAGGGCACAGATACGCAGTATTTT
CAISESPGQGTDTQYF
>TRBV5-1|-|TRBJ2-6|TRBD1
TGCGCCAGCAGCTACCAAGGGGGCGGGGCCAACGTCCTGACTTTC
CASSYQGGGANVLTF
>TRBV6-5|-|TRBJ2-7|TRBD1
TGTGCCAGCAGTAGCGGCACAGGGGGTTCCTACGAGCAGTACTTC
CASSSGTGGSYEQYF
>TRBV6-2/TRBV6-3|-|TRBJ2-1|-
TGTGCCAGCAGTTACTCGAGTCTGAATGAGCAGTTCTTC
CASSYSSLNEQFF
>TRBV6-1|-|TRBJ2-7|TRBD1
TGTGCCAGCAGTGAACAGGACAGGGTAGGGTCCTACGAGCAGTACTTC
CASSEQDRVGSYEQYF
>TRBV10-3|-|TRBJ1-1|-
TGTGCCATCAGGGACACCTTGAACACTGAAGCTTTCTTT
CAIRDTLNTEAFF
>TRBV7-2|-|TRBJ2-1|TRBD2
TGTGCCAGCAGCTGGGACTACTACAATGAGCAGTTCTTC
CASSWDYYNEQFF
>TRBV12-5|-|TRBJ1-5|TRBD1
TGTGCTAGTGGTTGGACGACAGGGAAAGTGAGCAATCAGCCCCAGCATTTT
CASGWTTGKVSNQPQHF
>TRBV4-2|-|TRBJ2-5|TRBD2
TGTGCCAGCAGCCAAGGGGGACTAGGGGAGACCCAGTACTTC
CASSQGGLGETQYF
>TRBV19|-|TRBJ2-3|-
TGTGCCAGTAGTATTCCCCCAGGGACAGATACGCAGTATTTT
CASSIPPGTDTQYF
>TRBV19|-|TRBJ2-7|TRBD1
TGTGCCAGTAGTACCCGGGACAGTGGCGAGCAGTACTTC
CASSTRDSGEQYF
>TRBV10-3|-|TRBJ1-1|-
TGTGCCATCACCCCTGGTCCCGGACGCGGGGTGAACACTGAAGCTTTCTTT
CAITPGPGRGVNTEAFF
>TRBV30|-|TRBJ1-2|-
TGTGCCTGGAATCCCGGGGGGGGCCTTGGCTACACCTTC
CAWNPGGGLGYTF
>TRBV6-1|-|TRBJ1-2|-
TGTGCCAGCAGTGAAGATCCCGGGACTCGATATGGCTACACCTTC
CASSEDPGTRYGYTF
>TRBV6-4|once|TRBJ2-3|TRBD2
TGTGCCAGCAGTGCAACGGGGGGGAGCACAGATACGCAGTATTTT
CASSATGGSTDTQYF
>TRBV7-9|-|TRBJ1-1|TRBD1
TGTGCCAGCAGCAATGCCGGGACAGGGGTGGTCGCTTTCTTT
CASSNAGTGVVAFF
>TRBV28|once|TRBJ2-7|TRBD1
TGTGCCAGCAGTGTACCGGACAGGAACTCCTACGAGCAGTACTTC
CASSVPDRNSYEQYF
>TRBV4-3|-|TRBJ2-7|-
TGCGCCAGCAGCCAAGAAGCGTTGGAACTAGGGTCCTACGAGCAGTACTTC
CASSQEALELGSYEQYF
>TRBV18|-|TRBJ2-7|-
TGTGCCAGCTCACCAGGGGCGAGCTCCTACGAGCAGTACTTC
CASSPGASSYEQYF
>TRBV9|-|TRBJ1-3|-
TGTGCCAGCAGCGTAGGGGCGGGGGGCCCAGCTGGAAACACCATATATTTT
CASSVGAGGPAGNTIYF
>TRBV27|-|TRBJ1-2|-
TGTGCCACCTATATAGACTCCTATGGCTACACCTTC
CATYIDSYGYTF
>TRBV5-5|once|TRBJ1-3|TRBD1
TGTGCCAGCAGCCGGGACAGGGCTTTGTCTGGAAACACCATATATTTT
CASSRDRALSGNTIYF
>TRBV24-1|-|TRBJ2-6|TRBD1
TGTGCCACCAGTGGGACCCCCGGGACAGTAAGCTCTGGGGCCAACGTCCTGACTTTC
CATSGTPGTVSSGANVLTF
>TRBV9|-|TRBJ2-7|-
TGTGCCAGCAGCGTCGGGGTTGACTACGAGCAGTACTTC
CASSVGVDYEQYF
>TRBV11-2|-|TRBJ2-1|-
TGTGCCAGCAGCTTAGTGGTCGGGGTTAGCAATGAGCAGTTCTTC
CASSLVVGVSNEQFF
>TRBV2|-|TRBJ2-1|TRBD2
TGTGCCAGCAGAGTTGGGACTAGCGGCGAATTCTCCTACAATGAGCAGTTCTTC
CASRVGTSGEFSYNEQFF
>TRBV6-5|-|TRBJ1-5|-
TGTGCCAGCAGCCCCAGACAGTACAATCAGCCCCAGCATTTT
CASSPRQYNQPQHF
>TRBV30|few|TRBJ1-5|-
TGTGCCTGGAGTGACAGGGTAGACCGTCAGCCCCAGCATTTT
CAWSDRVDRQPQHF
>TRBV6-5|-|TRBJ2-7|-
TGTGCCAGCAGTACCCAGACAGAGCAGTACTTC
CASSTQTEQYF
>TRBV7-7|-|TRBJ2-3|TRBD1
TGTGCTGTGACAGGGAGAGGGGCAGATACGCAGTATTTT
CAVTGRGADTQYF
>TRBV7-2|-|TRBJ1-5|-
TGTGCCAGCAGCTTAGTGGGGGGGAGCAATCAGCCCCAGCATTTT
CASSLVGGSNQPQHF
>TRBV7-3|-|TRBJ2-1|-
TGTGCCAGCAGCGTAAGCGGGCGTACCTACAATGAGCAGTTCTTC
CASSVSGRTYNEQFF
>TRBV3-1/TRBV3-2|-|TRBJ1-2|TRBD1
TGTGCCAGCAGATCTACCGGGACAGTTAACTATGGCTACACCTTC
CASRSTGTVNYGYTF
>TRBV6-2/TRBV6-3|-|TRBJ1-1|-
TGTGCCAGCAGTTCCTCGACGCAGGAAATTAACACTGAAGCTTTCTTT
CASSSSTQEINTEAFF
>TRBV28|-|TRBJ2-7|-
TGTGCCAGCACCATAGGGCAGGGGAGCAACGAGCAGTACTTC
CASTIGQGSNEQYF
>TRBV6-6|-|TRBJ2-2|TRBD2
TGTGCCAGCAGTCCCCTAGCGGGAGGGCCGTGGGGCACCGGGGAGCTGTTTTTT
CASSPLAGGPWGTGELFF
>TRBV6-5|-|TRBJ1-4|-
TGTGCCAGCATCGGAGGATTCGATGAAAAACTGTTTTTT
CASIGGFDEKLFF
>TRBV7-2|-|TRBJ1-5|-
TGTGCCAGCAGCCAGGGGAAGGATCAGCCCCAGCATTTT
CASSQGKDQPQHF
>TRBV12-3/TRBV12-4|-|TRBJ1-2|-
TGTGCCAGCACCCTGGGGGGGGTAGGCGGCTACACCTTC
CASTLGGVGGYTF
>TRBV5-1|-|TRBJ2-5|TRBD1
TGCGCCAGCAACAGGGGAGACCAAGAGACCCAGTACTTC
CASNRGDQETQYF
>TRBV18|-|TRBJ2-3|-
TGTGCCAGCTCACCACAGTCGGACAGAACCACAGATACGCAGTATTTT
CASSPQSDRTTDTQYF
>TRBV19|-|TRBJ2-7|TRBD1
TGTGCCAGTAGCCAGGACAGGGAAGACGAGCAGTACTTC
CASSQDREDEQYF